Here is one TCR beta chain with its context. As processed by the authors: Amplification of reference gene primers was used by the study to estimate nucleated cell counts. Profiled with immunoSEQ multiplex PCR; TCRdb holds only in-frame clones, not every one. V, J and clone size are taken as reported in that table, and D and trimming were inferred from the DNA itself. The data show approximately 150,000 clones, about 86% seen once. This sample was taken from a study of blood T cell repertoires in COVID-19. Study details: Researchers got acute and convalescent COVID-19 samples from the United States, Italy and Spain. Sources were T cells, B-cell-depleted T cells, or PBMCs; the material itself was cDNA or gDNA.

The sequenced material came from peripheral blood. This sequence originates from a human donor in a cohort sampled during active COVID-19.

The CDR3 DNA reads TGTGCCTCCCCCCGGCTAGCGGACAATGAGCAGTTCTTC. It is translated as CASPRLADNEQFF. The chain uses TRBV30 and TRBJ2-1, with 7 positions matching TRBD2. Germline lookup yields CDR1 GTSNPN and CDR2 SVGIG (reference sequence). V lost 7 bases to trimming and J lost 5 bases; unmatched junction nucleotides: 8. The CDR3 covers 13 residues. The variable domain in full, with the rest retrieved from reference TRBV30 and TRBJ2-1, is SQTIHQWPATLVQPVGSPLSLECTVEGTSNPNLYWYRQAAGRGLQLLFYSVGIGQISSEVPQNLSASRPQDRQFILSSKKLLLSDSGFYLCASPRLADNEQFFGPGTRLTVL.